This T cell receptor (beta chain) was retrieved from a study of cytomegalovirus exposure and HLA in healthy donors. The study's findings and limits: It was in a later analysis that TCR association rates were seen to vary by HLA locus, highest for DRB1 and lowest for HLA-C. A later analysis showed that HLA-associated TCR beta chains had undergone more clonal expansion than equally common others. Across donors, presence/absence analyses took sequencing depth to be roughly uniform.

The germline CDR1 and CDR2 sequences are MDHEN and SYDVKM. CDR3 length: 13 residues. Trimming cost V 2 bases and J 2 bases, with 6 bases left between them. Concerning this clone: The antigen is not known.

Primers for the PCR totalled 60 Vbeta and 13 Jbeta. In the authors' workflow: Counted up in a later analysis, unique TCR beta chains came to some 75 million, with about 10 million shared. Profiled with immunoSEQ multiplex PCR; TCRdb holds only in-frame clones, not every one. Clonal size and the V and J genes are those of that table, whereas D and trimming came from the DNA. The table shows some 200,000 clones, with over 60% occurring only once. The V and J genes are TRBV28 and TRBJ2-5; D not resolved. Sequencing was done on a sample of PBMCs. The clonotype was recovered from a man aged 35-49 years in good health and CMV-seronegative. The CDR3 DNA reads TGTGCCAGCAGTTTAGGAGTGCAAGAGACCCAGTACTTC. Residues: CASSLGVQETQYF.